This T cell receptor beta chain was sequenced during a study of T cell responses to AZD1222 COVID-19 vaccine. V lost 2 bases to trimming and J lost 4 bases, with 17 bases between them. In germline, CDR1 is KGHSH, CDR2 LQKENI. This CDR3 has 16 amino acids. Note on this clone: Its antigen is undetermined.

Study observations and caveats: AZD1222 recipients seropositive at baseline numbered only six or seven. Donors, mostly white British, included more females; clonal diversity was possibly underestimated. At 160-218 and 743-854, vaccine-associated CD4 TCRs were dominant, and they spanned spike. Spike-specific TCR breadth and depth both grew after two AZD1222 doses.

This table comes from immunoSEQ multiplex PCR, and its TCRdb copy is limited to in-frame clones, with some not included. The data contain roughly 120,000 clones, approximately 90% of them seen just once; the ten biggest clones take up about 7.7%. This receptor was taken from an adult who received the AZD1222 COVID-19 vaccine. This sequence joins TRBV18 and TRBJ1-2, with D possibly being TRBD1 (6 bases). This specimen consisted of peripheral blood, obtained 28 days after the second AZD1222 dose. The CDR3 sequence is CASSPGAVQGFYGYTF. The CDR3 nucleotides read TGTGCCAGCTCACCAGGAGCAGTACAGGGTTTCTATGGCTACACCTTC.